One sample yielded the 14 T cell receptor beta chains listed below, sequenced in a study of T cells in Graves' hyperthyroidism and ophthalmopathy. Amplified TCR beta CDR3 regions derived from RNA transcripts. HTBI primers were the set used in a first-round RT-PCR of the TCR CDR3. TCRdb passed the multiplex PCR reads through MiXCR, listing each CDR3 protein once. Of about 480,000 distinct CDR3 sequences in the sample, roughly 23% were seen once. Material: blood. These receptor sequences come from a woman in her seventies with Graves' ophthalmopathy.

This clonotype was picked up a small number of times. The chain uses TRBV7-3 and TRBJ2-2; D not resolved. Germline V lookup: CDR1 SGHTA, CDR2 FQGTGA. Trimming removed 8 bases at V and 1 base at J, with 11 bases between. The CDR3 has 14 residues. The CDR3 loop reads CASSPVGNTGELFF. The CDR3 region has the DNA TGTGCCAGCTCCCCGGTGGGGAACACCGGGGAGCTGTTTTTT.

There are a few counts of this clonotype. The CDR3 here is CASSAGRQETQYF. The CDR3 DNA is TGTGCCAGCAGCGCGGGACGCCAAGAGACCCAGTACTTC. The chain couples TRBV7-8 to TRBJ2-5, with a possible D match to TRBD2 (6 bases). The CDR3 length is 13 residues. The V end lost 5 bases, the J end lost 1 base, and 8 bases lay between the germline ends. CDR1 is SGHVS, CDR2 FQNEAQ, per germline.

The chain combines TRBV25-1 with TRBJ1-1, with D perhaps TRBD1 (5 bases). Germline V gene sequence: CDR1 MGHDK, CDR2 SYGVNS. The CDR3 is 15 amino acids. With 0 bases removed from V and 8 bases from J, the gap between germline ends came to 16 bases. The CDR3 protein is CASSEYGGRGQEAFF. DNA for the CDR3: TGTGCCAGCAGTGAATATGGGGGACGCGGGCAGGAAGCTTTCTTT.

This clonotype was seen a handful of times. V usage is TRBV20-1 and J usage is TRBJ1-5; D not resolved. The CDR3 covers 14 residues. The germline V gene encodes CDR1 DFQATT and CDR2 SNEGSKA (reference sequence). Trimming removed 6 bases at V and 1 base at J, with 13 bases between. The CDR3 loop is CSAHSFSSNQPQHF. The CDR3 DNA reads as TGCAGTGCGCACAGTTTTTCGAGCAATCAGCCCCAGCATTTT.

This chain connects TRBV30 to TRBJ1-6; 8 bases are a match to TRBD1. The junction had 7 bases not matched to a gene; V was cut back by 3 bases and J by 9 bases. The CDR3 totals 14 residues. Germline values: CDR1 GTSNPN, CDR2 SVGIG (reference sequence). Written as DNA, the CDR3 is TGTGCCTGGAGGCCGACAGGGGAAAGTTCACCCCTCCACTTT. It yields the protein CAWRPTGESSPLHF.

This clonotype has a handful of counts. The rearrangement joins TRBV5-1 to TRBJ2-7; unclear D gene. CDR3 length equals 14 residues. Per germline, CDR1 SGHRS and CDR2 YFSETQ. The V and J ends lost 3 bases and 4 bases respectively, with 14 bases between them. CDR3 sequence (DNA): TGCGCCAGCAGCTCGATGACGGATATTTACGAGCAGTACTTC. Amino acids: CASSSMTDIYEQYF.

The chain recombines TRBV20-1 with TRBJ2-7; 12 nucleotides line up with TRBD2. The CDR3 spans 13 residues. V lost 4 bases to trimming and J lost 7 bases; unmatched junction nucleotides: 5. Germline CDR1 reads DFQATT; CDR2 reads SNEGSKA (reference sequence). The CDR3 is CSATSGRAREQYF. The CDR3 coding sequence is TGCAGTGCTACTAGCGGGAGGGCTAGGGAGCAGTACTTC.

V is TRBV6-2 or TRBV6-3 and J is TRBJ2-1; 9 bases match TRBD1. The CDR3 runs 13 residues. With V trimmed by 6 bases and J by 9 bases, 6 bases remained unmatched. CDR1 is MNHEY and CDR2 is SVGEGT in the germline V gene. CDR3 protein: CASSPQGAGEQFF. CDR3 in DNA: TGTGCCAGCAGCCCACAGGGGGCGGGTGAGCAGTTCTTC.

V is TRBV19 and J is TRBJ1-5; TRBD1 might be the D (6 bases). The germline V gene encodes CDR1 LNHDA and CDR2 SQIVND (reference sequence). V shed 3 bases and J shed 3 bases, with 9 bases lying between them. The CDR3 length is 14 residues. The CDR3 coding sequence is TGTGCCAGTAGTATCGGACAGATCAATCAGCCCCAGCATTTT. Its protein is CASSIGQINQPQHF. The full variable domain, with the rest looked up from reference TRBV19 and TRBJ1-5, is DGGITQSPKYLFRKEGQNVTLSCEQNLNHDAMYWYRQDPGQGLRLIYYSQIVNDFQKGDIAEGYSVSREKKESFPLTVTSAQKNPTAFYLCASSIGQINQPQHFGDGTRLSIL.

Only a few counts were recorded for this clonotype. The rearrangement joins TRBV3-1 to TRBJ2-3; D remains unclear. Per the germline V gene, CDR1 is LGHDT and CDR2 is YNNKEL (reference sequence). The CDR3 spans 12 residues. The ends were cut back, 3 bases at V and 8 bases at J, with 9 bases in the middle. The CDR3 spells CASSQGLGTQYF. For the CDR3, the DNA is TGTGCCAGCAGCCAGGGTTTGGGTACGCAGTATTTT.

To note about this clonotype: Germline and junction disagree at one end, which may indicate a read error. The genes are TRBV19 and TRBJ1-1; TRBD1 agrees at 7 bases. Germline V gene data show CDR1 as LNHDA and CDR2 as SQIVND (reference sequence). The CDR3 sequence is 16 residues long. CDR3 coding DNA: TGTGCCAGTAGGATAGGGGGCACACGGTCAAGAACTGAAGCTTTCTTT. Protein product: CASRIGGTRSRTEAFF.

There are a few counts of this clonotype. J is TRBJ1-2 and V is TRBV19; 8 bases are shared with TRBD1. From germline, CDR1 is LNHDA and CDR2 SQIVND (reference sequence). The CDR3 runs to 15 residues. J was trimmed by 3 bases and V by 7 bases; bases with no gene match: 10. Written as DNA, the CDR3 is TGTGCCAGTACCCAGGGGGCCTACCTCCACTATGGCTACACCTTC. This encodes CASTQGAYLHYGYTF.

This clonotype was observed a handful of times. The chain joins TRBV18 to TRBJ1-1; a possible D gene is TRBD1 (5 bases). The CDR3 spans 15 residues. V was pared by 3 bases and J by 3 bases, with 14 bases between. CDR1 KGHSH and CDR2 LQKENI come from the germline V gene. CDR3 residues: CASSPIGTLHTEAFF. The CDR3 region has the DNA TGTGCCAGCTCACCCATCGGGACTTTGCACACTGAAGCTTTCTTT.

This clonotype was observed a handful of times. V usage is TRBV19 and J usage is TRBJ2-7, with a possible D match to TRBD1 (6 bases). The length of the CDR3 is 13 residues. Germline-derived CDR1 and CDR2 are LNHDA and SQIVND (reference sequence). The germline V and J ends were trimmed by 5 bases and 5 bases, with 13 bases remaining between them. CDR3 region: CASSPNRDHEQYF. The CDR3 bases are TGTGCCAGTAGTCCCAACAGGGACCACGAGCAGTACTTC.